One and the same sample provided the 14 T cell receptor beta chains below, sequenced in a study of T cell repertoires in cytomegalovirus infection. TCRdb independently ran MiXCR on the reads; one entry per CDR3 protein. The sample lists 450,000 to 550,000 distinct CDR3 sequences; 15% to 20% were seen once. Material for sequencing was CD8+ T cells from PBMCs. These receptors all come from a human donor in good health (CMV status not recorded). Some clones in this sample may be carry-over from other donors' samples.

This clonotype was observed a few times. The gene calls are TRBV9 and TRBJ2-3, with TRBD2 matching 9 bases. Germline V gene data show CDR1 as SGDLS and CDR2 as YYNGEE. V was pared by 5 bases and J by 5 bases, with 18 bases of the junction left unmatched. The CDR3 covers 18 residues. The CDR3 protein is CASSEQPSGVSREDTQYF. CDR3 DNA sequence: TGTGCCAGCAGTGAACAGCCTAGCGGGGTCTCTCGAGAAGATACGCAGTATTTT.

The V and J genes are TRBV2 and TRBJ2-5; the match to TRBD2 covers 9 bases. The CDR3 consists of 14 residues. J lost 6 bases, V lost 9 bases, and 11 bases had no gene match. The germline V gene encodes CDR1 SNHLY and CDR2 FYNNEI. This chain's CDR3 is CARTGAGGSQTQYF. CDR3 bases: TGTGCCAGGACTGGGGCGGGGGGGAGCCAGACCCAGTACTTC.

The rearrangement joins TRBV19 to TRBJ2-4; D tentatively fits TRBD1 or TRBD2 (5 bases each). This CDR3 comprises 16 residues. Germline V gene lookup returns CDR1 LNHDA and CDR2 SQIVND (reference sequence). V was trimmed by 0 bases and J by 0 bases, leaving 9 bases between them. The CDR3: CASSIEGVVAKNIQYF. In nucleotides, the CDR3 is TGTGCCAGTAGTATAGAGGGGGTCGTAGCCAAAAACATTCAGTACTTC.

CDR3 amino acids: CSASPTGYQETTYF. In DNA form, the CDR3 reads TGCAGTGCTAGTCCGACCGGGTACCAAGAGACCACGTACTTC. V is TRBV20-1 and J is TRBJ2-5; no definite D call. The germline V gene encodes CDR1 DFQATT and CDR2 SNEGSKA (reference sequence). The germline V and J ends were trimmed by 3 bases and 13 bases, with 24 bases remaining between them. The CDR3 length is 14 residues.

The V call is TRBV28, the J call TRBJ1-1, with 7 bases matching TRBD1. The CDR3 consists of 15 residues. J lost 7 bases, V lost 5 bases, and 13 bases had no gene match. From germline, CDR1 is MDHEN and CDR2 SYDVKM. The CDR3 DNA reads as TGTGCCAGCAGTCCCCATCGGACAGGCTACTTTGAAGCTTTCTTT. Protein sequence: CASSPHRTGYFEAFF.

This clonotype turned up a few times. CDR3 bases: TGCGCCAGCAGCCAAGGGTGGACAGGGAACACTGAAGCTTTCTTT. Its translation: CASSQGWTGNTEAFF. This rearrangement joins TRBV4-1 to TRBJ1-1; 7 nucleotides agree with TRBD1. Germline V gene sequence: CDR1 MGHRA, CDR2 YSYEKL. CDR3 length: 15 amino acids. Losses at the gene ends were 1 base for V and 1 base for J; bases not matched to a gene: 3.

A note on this clonotype: Relative to the germline gene, one junction end is altered; a read error may explain this. The chain has TRBV27 and TRBJ1-2, with 7 bases lining up with TRBD1. CDR3 size: 13 residues. Germline V gives CDR1 MNHEY, CDR2 SMNVEV (reference sequence). CDR3 in DNA: TGTGCCAGCAGTGAGGACAGGTTCTATGGCTACGCCTTC. It translates to CASSEDRFYGYAF.

Concerning this clonotype itself: Germline is not matched at one junction end, which may reflect a read error. This sequence joins TRBV10-3 and TRBJ2-2; D ambiguous. CDR1 ENHRY and CDR2 SYGVKD come from the germline V gene. This CDR3 region has 14 residues. The CDR3 DNA is TGTGCAATCACGCAGCCAGGGAACACCGGGGAGCTGTTTTTT. This sequence encodes CAITQPGNTGELFF.

This clonotype was recorded a few times. CDR3 region: CASSIRDRFLDEQYF. The CDR3 DNA reads as TGTGCCAGTAGTATCAGGGACAGGTTCCTCGACGAGCAGTACTTC. V is TRBV19 and J is TRBJ2-7, with TRBD1 matching over 8 bases. Germline trimming cut 3 bases from V and 5 bases from J; bases unmatched to any gene: 9. Per germline, CDR1 LNHDA and CDR2 SQIVND (reference sequence). The CDR3 covers 15 residues.

This clonotype showed up just a few times. The chain joins TRBV15 to TRBJ2-7, with 7 bases aligning to TRBD1. Per germline, CDR1 LNHNV and CDR2 YYDKDF (reference sequence). The ends lost 1 base at V and 5 bases at J; junction bases unmatched: 5. CDR3 length: 14 amino acids. CDR3 region: CATSRVGQPHEQYF. The CDR3 DNA reads TGTGCCACCAGCAGAGTGGGACAGCCACACGAGCAGTACTTC.

The CDR3 sequence is CASSLWGFDNEQFF. The CDR3 DNA reads TGTGCCAGCAGCTTATGGGGTTTCGACAATGAGCAGTTCTTC. The genes are TRBV7-3 and TRBJ2-1; no clear D gene. This CDR3 spans 14 amino acids. Germline CDR1 SGHTA, CDR2 FQGTGA. V was clipped by 2 bases and J by 5 bases, with 10 bases between them. The whole variable domain, remainder taken from reference TRBV7-3 and TRBJ2-1, is GAGVSQTPSNKVTEKGKYVELRCDPISGHTALYWYRQSLGQGPEFLIYFQGTGAADDSGLPNDRFFAVRPEGSVSTLKIQRTERGDSAVYLCASSLWGFDNEQFFGPGTRLTVL.

At least ten counts were recorded for this clonotype. The chain combines TRBV19 with TRBJ1-2, with TRBD1 matching over 7 bases. CDR1 and CDR2 (germline): LNHDA, SQIVND (reference sequence). The CDR3 loop spans 14 amino acids. With 3 bases clipped from V and 8 bases from J, the junction kept 9 bases outside the gene matches. The CDR3 DNA follows: TGTGCCAGTAGTATGAGGGACAGAACCTTCGGCTACACCTTC. Protein product: CASSMRDRTFGYTF.

Comment on this clonotype: This likely came from a read error, as a far larger clone is one base away. CDR3 in amino acids: CVSSLDYGYTF. The CDR3 bases are TGTGTCAGCAGCTTGGACTATGGCTACACCTTC. The chain is built from TRBV7-6 and TRBJ1-2; no clear D. CDR1 and CDR2 from the germline V gene are SGHVS and FNYEAQ. The CDR3 length is 11 residues. Full variable domain (outside the CDR3, taken from reference TRBV7-6 and TRBJ1-2): GAGVSQSPRYKVTKRGQDVALRCDPISGHVSLYWYRQALGQGPEFLTYFNYEAQQDKSGLPNDRFSAERPEGSISTLTIQRTEQRDSAMYRCVSSLDYGYTFGSGTRLTVV.

This clonotype was picked up many times. The chain is built from TRBV19 and TRBJ1-5; D may be TRBD1 (5 bases). Trimming cost V 8 bases and J 5 bases, with 22 bases left between them. Germline V gene lookup returns CDR1 LNHDA and CDR2 SQIVND (reference sequence). CDR3 length: 16 amino acids. CDR3 nucleotides: TGTGCCAGTGCCGAAGGGGCGAAGGCTGGGTATCAGCCCCAGCATTTT. As protein: CASAEGAKAGYQPQHF.